The 5 T cell receptor beta chains below all came from one sample that was sequenced in a study of blood T cell repertoires in COVID-19. Here immunoSEQ multiplex PCR was the method, and the copy in TCRdb shows in-frame clones only, minus some. Among about 300,000 clones, roughly 85% were seen once, and the ten largest hold roughly 10%. The source material was peripheral blood. These TCRs come from a woman aged 50 to 60 who had recovered from COVID-19.

This clone was counted only a few times. The CDR3 DNA reads as TGCGCCAGCAGAACCGGGACTAGCGGGGACACAGATACGCAGTATTTT. This codes for CASRTGTSGDTDTQYF. This chain links TRBV5-1 with TRBJ2-3; 13 bases are a match to TRBD2. This CDR3 is 16 amino acids long. With V trimmed by 5 bases and J by 2 bases, 5 bases remained unmatched. Germline V gene data show CDR1 as SGHRS and CDR2 as YFSETQ.

This clone has only a few counts. The chain recombines TRBV19 with TRBJ1-5; D is perhaps TRBD1 (5 bases). This CDR3 has 13 residues. The germline gives CDR1 LNHDA, CDR2 SQIVND (reference sequence). V was cut by 7 bases and J by 4 bases, with 11 bases left in between. The CDR3 reads CASTPRGNQPQHF. For the CDR3, the DNA is TGTGCCAGTACTCCACGGGGGAATCAGCCCCAGCATTTT.

The chain is built from TRBV6-6 and TRBJ2-2; 7 bases match TRBD1. This CDR3 region has 18 residues. After removal of 5 bases from V and 1 base from J, the junction contained 13 bases not matched to a gene. The germline V gene encodes CDR1 MNHNY and CDR2 SVGAGI (reference sequence). CDR3 residues: CASSPTVTGIVNTGELFF. The CDR3 nucleotides are TGTGCCAGCAGTCCTACAGTGACAGGGATTGTGAACACCGGGGAGCTGTTTTTT.

This clone occurred many times. This sequence joins TRBV7-6 and TRBJ2-7, with TRBD1 matching 7 bases. Trimming took 5 bases from V and 1 from J; bases not matched to a gene: 8. This CDR3 is 15 amino acids long. CDR1 is SGHVS, CDR2 FNYEAQ, per germline. The CDR3 bases are TGTGCCAGCAGCCTGAGGACAGGCCCATCCTACGAGCAGTACTTC. Translating it yields CASSLRTGPSYEQYF.

The V and J genes are TRBV18 and TRBJ2-3; 10 bases line up with TRBD1. After removal of 4 bases from V and 2 bases from J, the junction contained 6 bases not matched to a gene. This CDR3 has 16 amino acids. CDR1 is KGHSH and CDR2 is LQKENI in the germline V gene. This chain's CDR3 is CASSQTGGAYTDTQYF. Written as DNA, the CDR3 is TGTGCCAGCTCACAGACAGGGGGCGCGTACACAGATACGCAGTATTTT.